A single sample is the source of the 24 T cell receptor beta chains below, sequenced in a study of regulatory T cells in long-lasting Graves disease. Sequencing libraries for TCR beta were prepared with iRepertoire HTBI primers and Arm-PCR of CDR3 regions. MiXCR, run by TCRdb on the multiplex PCR reads, gives a single entry per CDR3 protein. The sample lists 560,000 or so distinct CDR3 sequences; about 15% were seen once. Regarding time point: newly diagnosed GD, antithyroid drugs for less than 3 months. RNA extracted from PBMCs served as the sequencing template. These data were likewise used in another study, on T cells in Graves' hyperthyroidism and ophthalmopathy.

Sequenced material: peripheral blood mononuclear cells (PBMCs), taken at new diagnosis, from a patient treated with antithyroid drugs. Receptors were obtained from a young man with Graves disease.

With respect to this clonotype: The CDR3 does not end in the conserved phenylalanine or tryptophan, so this is likely a read error. V is TRBV2 and J is TRBJ2-1, with TRBD2 as a possible D gene (5 bases). Germline V gene lookup returns CDR1 SNHLY and CDR2 FYNNEI. The CDR3 runs 15 residues. V was shortened by 6 bases and J by 4 bases, with 16 bases between the two germline ends. The CDR3 sequence is CASSRGNLLYNEQFL. The CDR3 bases are TGTGCCAGCAGCCGAGGGAACCTTTTGTACAATGAGCAGTTCCTC.

The table lists this clonotype with a few counts. V gene TRBV7-9 combines with J gene TRBJ2-1; TRBD2 aligns across 12 bases. From germline, CDR1 is SEHNR and CDR2 FQNEAQ (reference sequence). There are 17 residues in the CDR3. V shed 5 bases, J shed 8 bases, and the junction held 13 bases outside the gene matches. Here the CDR3 DNA reads TGTGCCAGCAGCCCTAGGACTAGCGGGATCCAGGTTGATGAGCAGTTCTTC. Translated, it gives CASSPRTSGIQVDEQFF.

The rearrangement joins TRBV19 to TRBJ2-4; the match to TRBD1 covers 7 bases. The CDR3 loop spans 15 amino acids. V was clipped by 5 bases and J by 3 bases; unmatched bases: 7. Germline V gene data show CDR1 as LNHDA and CDR2 as SQIVND (reference sequence). The CDR3: CASSSRQGIKNIQYF. For the CDR3, the DNA is TGTGCCAGTAGTTCACGACAGGGAATCAAAAACATTCAGTACTTC.

A few counts support this clonotype. The CDR3 loop reads CASSTPRGTSAPREQFF. DNA for the CDR3: TGTGCCAGCAGCACCCCCAGGGGGACTAGTGCCCCGCGTGAGCAGTTCTTC. V is TRBV7-2 and J is TRBJ2-1; TRBD2 might be the D (8 bases). There are 17 residues in the CDR3. The V end was cut by 5 bases, the J end by 9 bases, with 26 bases between. Looked up from germline, CDR1 is SGHTA and CDR2 is FQGNSA.

The chain employs TRBV29-1 and TRBJ2-3; D is possibly TRBD1 or TRBD2 (5 bases each). Germline CDR1 is SQVTM and CDR2 is ANQGSEA. V was pared by 7 bases and J by 4 bases, with 21 bases between. This CDR3 comprises 15 residues. In DNA, the CDR3 is TGCAGCGGAGGGGTCCAGGCGGATCCTCCAGATACGCAGTATTTT. This encodes CSGGVQADPPDTQYF.

V gene TRBV5-1 combines with J gene TRBJ2-5, with a possible D match to TRBD1 (5 bases). From germline, CDR1 is SGHRS and CDR2 YFSETQ. V was pared by 2 bases and J by 4 bases, with 15 bases between. CDR3 length: 15 residues. The CDR3 DNA sequence: TGCGCCAGCAGCTTTTCAGGGATAATAGGAGAGACCCAGTACTTC. Protein product: CASSFSGIIGETQYF.

This clonotype was seen ten or more times. The CDR3 region has the DNA TGTGCCAGCAGACAAAATGTCCTCCCAACCCAGTACTTC. Amino acid sequence: CASRQNVLPTQYF. The gene calls are TRBV7-9 and TRBJ2-5; D gene unclear. This CDR3 spans 13 amino acids. CDR1 SEHNR and CDR2 FQNEAQ come from the germline V gene (reference sequence). The V end lost 6 bases, the J end lost 8 bases, and 16 bases lay between the germline ends.

This clonotype was observed at least ten times. This chain links TRBV28 with TRBJ1-2, with 8 nucleotides matching TRBD1. The CDR3 runs to 15 residues. V was clipped by 7 bases and J by 0 bases; unmatched bases: 7. Germline V gene lookup returns CDR1 MDHEN and CDR2 SYDVKM. The CDR3 is CASTAPGQANYGYTF. The CDR3 DNA follows: TGTGCCAGCACTGCTCCGGGACAGGCTAACTATGGCTACACCTTC.

This clonotype was seen ten or more times. The chain carries TRBV30 and TRBJ2-1, with 10 bases that match TRBD2. The length of the CDR3 is 15 residues. The germline V gene has CDR1 GTSNPN and CDR2 SVGIG (reference sequence). V was pared by 2 bases and J by 4 bases, with 5 bases of the junction left unmatched. The CDR3 region has the DNA TGTGCCTGGAGTCTGACTAGCGGGTCTTACAATGAGCAGTTCTTC. Its protein product is CAWSLTSGSYNEQFF.

This clonotype was found a few times. The chain joins TRBV5-1 to TRBJ2-7; weak D call: TRBD1 (6 bases). Deletions cut 2 bases from V and 1 base from J, with 13 bases between. From germline, CDR1 is SGHRS and CDR2 YFSETQ. The CDR3 has 15 residues. For the CDR3, the DNA is TGCGCCAGCAGCTTTGAGGGGGTTTTGTCCTACGAGCAGTACTTC. Protein sequence: CASSFEGVLSYEQYF. The whole variable domain, remainder taken from reference TRBV5-1 and TRBJ2-7, is KAGVTQTPRYLIKTRGQQVTLSCSPISGHRSVSWYQQTPGQGLQFLFEYFSETQRNKGNFPGRFSGRQFSNSRSEMNVSTLELGDSALYLCASSFEGVLSYEQYFGPGTRLTVT.

This clonotype has at least ten counts. The chain combines TRBV27 with TRBJ2-7; 8 positions agree with TRBD2. Germline CDR1 MNHEY, CDR2 SMNVEV (reference sequence). The V segment lost 3 bases and the J segment 3 bases; nucleotides outside the gene matches: 7. The CDR3 extends over 15 amino acids. As DNA, the CDR3 is TGTGCCAGCAGTTTGACGAGCGGGAGCCACTACGAGCAGTACTTC. The encoded protein is CASSLTSGSHYEQYF.

There are many counts of this clonotype. The gene calls are TRBV20-1 and TRBJ1-5; D is perhaps TRBD1 (5 bases). Germline values: CDR1 DFQATT, CDR2 SNEGSKA (reference sequence). The CDR3 is 14 residues long. Trimming took 6 bases from V and 2 from J, leaving 14 bases between them. This chain's CDR3 is CSATRVVGNQPQHF. CDR3 in DNA: TGCAGTGCAACCAGGGTTGTTGGCAATCAGCCCCAGCATTTT.

This clonotype was seen ten or more times. The chain employs TRBV20-1 and TRBJ2-7, with D unclear. Germline CDR1 and CDR2: DFQATT and SNEGSKA (reference sequence). CDR3 length: 12 residues. Trimming took 5 bases from V and 6 from J, leaving 14 bases between them. The CDR3 loop reads CSAPPPGGEQYF. CDR3 bases: TGCAGTGCTCCTCCGCCAGGTGGCGAGCAGTACTTC.

The chain joins TRBV19 to TRBJ2-3; 13 positions match TRBD2. The CDR3 runs 21 residues. V lost 4 bases and J lost 0; bases outside the gene matches: 16. Per germline, CDR1 LNHDA and CDR2 SQIVND (reference sequence). The DNA for the CDR3 is TGTGCCAGTAGTACCTCCACGACTAGCGGGAGGTACGATACTAGCACAGATACGCAGTATTTT. This translates into CASSTSTTSGRYDTSTDTQYF.

This rearrangement joins TRBV7-9 to TRBJ2-5, with TRBD1 matching 8 bases. The tail of the sequence fits TRBJ2-7 better, so the J call may be wrong. This CDR3 is 16 amino acids long. From germline, CDR1 is SEHNR and CDR2 FQNEAQ (reference sequence). The CDR3 DNA reads TGTGCCAGCAGCTTAGCAGGTGGACAGGGAGGCACCGAGCAGTACTTC. This codes for CASSLAGGQGGTEQYF.

The chain joins TRBV30 to TRBJ1-1; possible D gene TRBD1, 5 bases. The ends were cut back, 4 bases at V and 0 bases at J, with 9 bases in the middle. The germline V gene encodes CDR1 GTSNPN and CDR2 SVGIG (reference sequence). The CDR3 is made up of 13 amino acids. Written as DNA, the CDR3 is TGTGCCTGGAACATGGACATGAACACTGAAGCTTTCTTT. Encoded protein: CAWNMDMNTEAFF.

The rearrangement joins TRBV11-3 to TRBJ1-1, with D possibly matching TRBD1 (6 bases). The CDR3 is 15 residues long. Germline values: CDR1 SGHNT, CDR2 YENEEA. The ends were cut back, 5 bases at V and 1 base at J, with 14 bases in the middle. The CDR3 DNA sequence: TGTGCCAGCAGCAGAGGGGGGACCCAGAACACTGAAGCTTTCTTT. Its translation: CASSRGGTQNTEAFF.

This CDR3 is CASTRVNGVGLAETQYF. CDR3 sequence (DNA): TGTGCCAGCACCCGTGTGAACGGGGTTGGTTTGGCAGAGACCCAGTACTTC. The chain carries TRBV6-2 or TRBV6-3 and TRBJ2-5; TRBD2 might be the D (5 bases). Germline V lookup: CDR1 MNHEY, CDR2 SVGEGT. With 7 bases removed from V and 4 bases from J, the gap between germline ends came to 25 bases. The CDR3 is made up of 17 amino acids.

Ten or more counts support this clonotype. V usage is TRBV11-2 and J usage is TRBJ2-7; possible D gene TRBD1, 5 bases. The CDR3 length is 15 residues. Germline V gene lookup returns CDR1 SGHAT and CDR2 FQNNGV. Trimming pared 0 bases from V and 0 bases from J, leaving 9 bases between. CDR3 DNA: TGTGCCAGCAGCTTAGAAGGGGTTGGCTCCTACGAGCAGTACTTC. It is translated as CASSLEGVGSYEQYF.

This clonotype was detected many times. The chain joins TRBV11-1 to TRBJ2-1; D is undetermined. Trimming took 2 bases from V and 8 from J, leaving 19 bases between them. CDR1 is SGHAT and CDR2 is FQDESV in the germline V gene (reference sequence). The CDR3 is 16 amino acids. CDR3 protein: CASSLRSGFTWDEQFF. For the CDR3, the DNA is TGTGCCAGCAGCTTAAGATCGGGCTTTACCTGGGATGAGCAGTTCTTC.

This clonotype was counted many times. The chain carries TRBV20-1 and TRBJ2-5; D perhaps matches TRBD2 (5 bases). V lost 3 bases and J 1 base, leaving 12 bases between the germline ends. There are 14 residues in the CDR3. Germline-derived CDR1 and CDR2 are DFQATT and SNEGSKA (reference sequence). CDR3 in amino acids: CSARWGSAQETQYF. DNA of the CDR3: TGCAGTGCTAGGTGGGGTAGCGCCCAAGAGACCCAGTACTTC.

This clonotype was picked up many times. V is TRBV12-3 or TRBV12-4 and J is TRBJ1-1; 8 bases match TRBD1. The trim removed 6 bases at V and 6 bases at J, leaving 15 bases unmatched. The CDR3 covers 16 residues. This CDR3 is CASSVQGDVGGAEAFF. In DNA form, the CDR3 reads TGTGCCAGCAGCGTACAGGGGGACGTCGGTGGGGCTGAAGCTTTCTTT.

This chain connects TRBV9 to TRBJ1-2; 7 bases are a match to TRBD1. The CDR3 loop spans 13 amino acids. CDR1 and CDR2 from the germline V gene are SGDLS and YYNGEE. The J segment lost 6 bases and the V segment lost 0 bases, leaving 2 bases of the junction unmatched. The CDR3 spells CASSVGGTDGYTF. The CDR3 region has the DNA TGTGCCAGCAGCGTAGGAGGGACAGATGGCTACACCTTC.

This clonotype was observed many times. The chain links TRBV6-5 to TRBJ1-4; the D is unclear. The V end lost 4 bases, the J end lost 0 bases, and 9 bases lay between the germline ends. The CDR3 is made up of 15 amino acids. Germline V gene sequence: CDR1 MNHEY, CDR2 SVGAGI. CDR3 bases: TGTGCCAGCAGTTCGACGGCTGCAACTAATGAAAAACTGTTTTTT. Amino acids: CASSSTAATNEKLFF.